A single sample is the source of the 25 T cell receptor beta chains below, sequenced in a study of shared clonotypes between healthy human individuals. The protocol was immunoSEQ multiplex PCR, while the TCRdb copy is restricted to in-frame clones and leaves out a portion. Of about 2.3 million clones in the sample, 85% to 95% were seen once. Sequencing input: naive CD4+ T cells from PBMCs. Subset denoted: CD45RA+ positively selected. The origin of the receptors is a man aged 18 to 30 in good health. Some clones in this sample may be carry-over from other donors' samples.

V is TRBV5-8 and J is TRBJ1-4, with a weak D call TRBD1 (6 bases). V lost 3 bases, J lost 0 bases, and 12 bases lay in between. Per germline, CDR1 SGHTS and CDR2 YDEGEE. The CDR3 totals 16 residues. CDR3 sequence reads: CASSWPDSTTNEKLFF. The CDR3 DNA reads TGTGCCAGCAGCTGGCCGGACAGCACAACTAATGAAAAACTGTTTTTT.

This sequence joins TRBV7-9 and TRBJ2-7, with D perhaps assigned TRBD1 or TRBD2 (6 bases each). The germline V gene has CDR1 SEHNR and CDR2 FQNEAQ (reference sequence). This CDR3 has 19 residues. V lost 2 bases, J lost 2 bases, and 25 bases lay in between. The CDR3 region has the DNA TGTGCCAGCAGCTTAAACCCGGGGGCTAGCGACCATCTTCCCTACGAGCAGTACTTC. As protein: CASSLNPGASDHLPYEQYF.

The CDR3 region is CASSQDRGSGHEQYF. CDR3 nucleotides: TGCGCCAGCAGCCAAGATAGGGGCAGCGGGCACGAGCAGTACTTC. This chain joins TRBV4-3 and TRBJ2-7; possible D gene TRBD2, 6 bases. The germline CDR1 and CDR2 sequences are LGHNA and YSLEER. This CDR3 comprises 15 residues. With 0 bases removed from V and 5 bases from J, the gap between germline ends came to 14 bases.

The chain combines TRBV6-1 with TRBJ2-5, with D unresolved. V lost 4 bases, J lost 5 bases, and 5 bases lay in between. The germline V gene encodes CDR1 MNHNS and CDR2 SASEGT. The CDR3 totals 11 residues. The CDR3 DNA reads TGTGCCAGCAGTGTAGCTGAGACCCAGTACTTC. Protein product: CASSVAETQYF.

J is TRBJ1-3 and V is TRBV7-8; D gene ambiguous. Per the germline V gene, CDR1 is SGHVS and CDR2 is FQNEAQ. This CDR3 has 14 amino acids. V dropped 5 bases and J dropped 0 bases, with 8 bases sitting between them. CDR3 coding DNA: TGTGCCAGCAGCAATCAGGCCTCTGGAAACACCATATATTTT. This translates into CASSNQASGNTIYF.

The chain uses TRBV29-1 and TRBJ2-3; D is unclear. The germline V gene encodes CDR1 SQVTM and CDR2 ANQGSEA. The CDR3 covers 13 residues. With 5 bases removed from V and 2 bases from J, the gap between germline ends came to 11 bases. Here the CDR3 reads CSVILDSTDTQYF. The CDR3, as DNA: TGCAGCGTTATCCTGGATTCCACAGATACGCAGTATTTT.

V is TRBV4-2 and J is TRBJ1-5; 7 bases fit TRBD1. The CDR3 loop spans 15 amino acids. Germline trimming cut 4 bases from V and 6 bases from J; bases unmatched to any gene: 9. CDR1 and CDR2 from the germline V gene are LGHNA and YNFKEQ. DNA for the CDR3: TGTGCCAGCAGCCCGGGACAGCCATTAAGTCAGCCCCAGCATTTT. As protein: CASSPGQPLSQPQHF.

The CDR3 reads CASSYGTGMNTEAFF. The CDR3 DNA sequence: TGTGCCAGCAGTTACGGGACTGGCATGAACACTGAAGCTTTCTTT. The rearrangement uses TRBV6-5 and TRBJ1-1; possibly TRBD1 for D (5 bases). Germline V gene data show CDR1 as MNHEY and CDR2 as SVGAGI. The CDR3 has 15 amino acids. Trimming stripped 2 bases from V and 0 bases from J, with 10 bases between.

This chain joins TRBV2 and TRBJ1-2; 11 bases agree with TRBD1. Germline V gives CDR1 SNHLY, CDR2 FYNNEI. There are 13 residues in the CDR3. V lost 6 bases and J lost 8; bases outside the gene matches: 5. The CDR3 DNA is TGTGCCAGCAGGGACAGGGGGCAGGTCGGCTACACCTTC. This gives the protein CASRDRGQVGYTF.

V usage is TRBV27 and J usage is TRBJ2-1; TRBD2 is a possible D gene (5 bases). Trimming cost V 0 bases and J 10 bases, with 7 bases left between them. CDR3 length: 12 amino acids. CDR1 is MNHEY, CDR2 SMNVEV, per germline (reference sequence). The CDR3 DNA sequence: TGTGCCAGCAGTTTATCCCCGGGGGAGCAGTTCTTC. This translates into CASSLSPGEQFF.

The genes are TRBV15 and TRBJ2-2, with 9 bases lining up with TRBD2. V lost 3 bases and J lost 7; bases outside the gene matches: 9. The CDR3 length is 16 residues. CDR1 is LNHNV and CDR2 is YYDKDF in the germline V gene (reference sequence). The CDR3: CATSRWLAGVVGELFF. In nucleotides, the CDR3 is TGTGCCACCAGCAGGTGGTTAGCGGGAGTGGTCGGGGAGCTGTTTTTT. Looking up the rest from reference TRBV15 and TRBJ2-2 gives the full variable domain: DAMVIQNPRYQVTQFGKPVTLSCSQTLNHNVMYWYQQKSSQAPKLLFHYYDKDFNNEADTPDNFQSRRPNTSFCFLDIRSPGLGDTAMYLCATSRWLAGVVGELFFGEGSRLTVL.

This clone was picked up a small number of times. The chain uses TRBV5-5 and TRBJ1-5, with 7 bases fitting TRBD1. Germline-derived CDR1 and CDR2 are SGHKS and YYEKEE (reference sequence). The V segment lost 4 bases and the J segment 3 bases; nucleotides outside the gene matches: 7. This CDR3 contains 15 residues. CDR3 sequence reads: CASSQTGTANQPQHF. CDR3 in DNA: TGTGCCAGCAGCCAAACTGGGACAGCCAATCAGCCCCAGCATTTT.

This clone was seen more than once but under ten times. The J gene is TRBJ2-6, the V gene TRBV6-1; tentative D call: TRBD2 (5 bases). The V end lost 1 base, the J end lost 6 bases, and 13 bases lay between the germline ends. This CDR3 spans 16 amino acids. Germline V CDR1 and CDR2: MNHNS, SASEGT. The CDR3 loop is CASSEGGVRSANVLTF. Here the CDR3 DNA reads TGTGCCAGCAGTGAAGGGGGAGTCAGGTCGGCCAACGTCCTGACTTTC.

The chain recombines TRBV2 with TRBJ2-6; a possible D gene is TRBD1 (5 bases). The germline V gene encodes CDR1 SNHLY and CDR2 FYNNEI. This CDR3 contains 16 residues. Trimming pared 8 bases from V and 0 bases from J, leaving 14 bases between. The CDR3 reads CASAGIPSSGANVLTF. CDR3 coding DNA: TGTGCCAGCGCAGGGATTCCCAGCTCTGGGGCCAACGTCCTGACTTTC. Combining the CDR3 with reference TRBV2 and TRBJ2-6 gives the whole variable domain EPEVTQTPSHQVTQMGQEVILRCVPISNHLYFYWYRQILGQKVEFLVSFYNNEISEKSEIFDDQFSVERPDGSNFTLKIRSTKLEDSAMYFCASAGIPSSGANVLTFGAGSRLTVL.

The V call is TRBV7-9, the J call TRBJ2-7, with 8 nucleotides matching TRBD1. The CDR3 consists of 19 residues. Germline V gives CDR1 SEHNR, CDR2 FQNEAQ (reference sequence). V was pared by 5 bases and J by 0 bases, with 18 bases of the junction left unmatched. Here the CDR3 DNA reads TGTGCCAGCAGCCCATGGGGGACAGGACAAACTGGGGGCTCCTACGAGCAGTACTTC. This codes for CASSPWGTGQTGGSYEQYF.

The rearrangement uses TRBV5-8 and TRBJ2-5, with D possibly being TRBD1 (5 bases). V lost 2 bases to trimming and J lost 0 bases, with 17 bases between them. This CDR3 comprises 17 residues. Germline V gene sequence: CDR1 SGHTS, CDR2 YDEGEE. CDR3 DNA: TGTGCCAGCAGCTTTCAGGGTGGGCCCTGGTACCAAGAGACCCAGTACTTC. Protein sequence: CASSFQGGPWYQETQYF.

The chain combines TRBV6-6 with TRBJ2-7; D remains ambiguous. From germline, CDR1 is MNHNY and CDR2 SVGAGI (reference sequence). V was cut by 4 bases and J by 0 bases, with 10 bases left in between. The CDR3 runs to 14 residues. CDR3 region: CASSFLLTSYEQYF. DNA for the CDR3: TGTGCCAGCAGTTTCCTCCTCACCTCCTACGAGCAGTACTTC.

The chain combines TRBV9 with TRBJ1-1; TRBD1 might be the D (6 bases). Trimming took 4 bases from V and 2 from J, leaving 15 bases between them. CDR1 is SGDLS and CDR2 is YYNGEE in the germline V gene. The CDR3 consists of 15 residues. The CDR3 coding sequence is TGTGCCAGCAGCCCTACCGGGACATTAAACACTGAAGCTTTCTTT. It yields the protein CASSPTGTLNTEAFF. The variable domain in full, completed from reference TRBV9 and TRBJ1-1, reads DSGVTQTPKHLITATGQRVTLRCSPRSGDLSVYWYQQSLDQGLQFLIQYYNGEERAKGNILERFSAQQFPDLHSELNLSSLELGDSALYFCASSPTGTLNTEAFFGQGTRLTVV.

The chain recombines TRBV7-3 with TRBJ1-1, with D perhaps TRBD1 (6 bases). Germline V gene data show CDR1 as SGHTA and CDR2 as FQGTGA. This CDR3 has 17 residues. V lost 1 base, J lost 0 bases, and 15 bases lay in between. The CDR3 region is CASSLIPTGPMNTEAFF. In DNA form, the CDR3 reads TGTGCCAGCAGCTTAATTCCGACAGGCCCGATGAACACTGAAGCTTTCTTT.

CDR3 DNA sequence: TGCAGCGTTGAAGAGGGGTGGGACTATGGCTACACCTTC. Encoded protein: CSVEEGWDYGYTF. The rearrangement joins TRBV29-1 to TRBJ1-2; no definite D call. The CDR3 is 13 residues long. Per germline, CDR1 SQVTM and CDR2 ANQGSEA. V was cut by 0 bases and J by 3 bases, with 8 bases left in between.

The chain combines TRBV28 with TRBJ2-5; D unclear. Per germline, CDR1 MDHEN and CDR2 SYDVKM. The CDR3 is 14 residues long. Trimming shortened V by 1 base and J by 1 base, and 7 bases separated the two germline ends. The CDR3 sequence: CASSLSLGQETQYF. In DNA, the CDR3 is TGTGCCAGCAGTTTATCACTCGGCCAAGAGACCCAGTACTTC.

CDR3 loop: CASSQARVGSYEQYF. CDR3 nucleotide sequence: TGTGCCAGCAGCCAAGCCCGGGTAGGGTCCTACGAGCAGTACTTC. The genes are TRBV14 and TRBJ2-7; D gene uncertain. Germline V CDR1 and CDR2: SGHDN, FVKESK. Trimming stripped 1 base from V and 1 base from J, with 11 bases between. CDR3 length: 15 residues.

This clone appeared a few times. This chain connects TRBV9 to TRBJ2-4; 10 nucleotides agree with TRBD1. V shed 3 bases, J shed 9 bases, and the junction held 9 bases outside the gene matches. Germline CDR1 reads SGDLS; CDR2 reads YYNGEE. This CDR3 is 15 amino acids long. The DNA of the CDR3 is TGTGCCAGCAGCGCCAGTGGGGACAGGGGCGCCATTCAGTACTTC. Translating it yields CASSASGDRGAIQYF.

This clone has only a few counts. V is TRBV27 and J is TRBJ2-6, with D perhaps being TRBD1 or TRBD2 (5 bases each). The CDR3 totals 16 residues. The ends were cut back, 10 bases at V and 1 base at J, with 17 bases in the middle. Germline V gives CDR1 MNHEY, CDR2 SMNVEV (reference sequence). CDR3 nucleotide sequence: TGTGCCACCCGGGAAGGGGAAAAGTCTGGGGCCAACGTCCTGACTTTC. It yields the protein CATREGEKSGANVLTF.

This chain links TRBV19 with TRBJ2-2; the match to TRBD1 covers 7 bases. Unmatched junction bases numbered 3, after V lost 2 bases and J lost 0 bases. CDR1 and CDR2 from the germline V gene are LNHDA and SQIVND (reference sequence). This CDR3 region has 16 residues. In DNA, the CDR3 is TGTGCCAGTAGTATATTCGGGACAGCGAACACCGGGGAGCTGTTTTTT. Protein sequence: CASSIFGTANTGELFF. Full variable domain (rest looked up from reference TRBV19 and TRBJ2-2): DGGITQSPKYLFRKEGQNVTLSCEQNLNHDAMYWYRQDPGQGLRLIYYSQIVNDFQKGDIAEGYSVSREKKESFPLTVTSAQKNPTAFYLCASSIFGTANTGELFFGEGSRLTVL.